A selection of T cell receptor beta chains follows, all from one sample in a study of human T cells and chemical hapten exposure. TCRdb passed the RACE reads through MiXCR, listing each CDR3 protein once. The table shows some 400,000 distinct CDR3 sequences, with roughly 5% occurring only once. The sample consisted of whole blood, taken in connection with sensitization to the hapten diphenylcyclopropenone (DPC). These receptors were collected from a woman aged 45-65 years with alopecia areata. Some clones in this sample may be carry-over from other donors' samples. The CDR3 runs from the conserved cysteine through the conserved F or W. The order of the fields is V gene, J gene, D gene, clone size, CDR3 DNA, CDR3 protein. A D gene is named only where the DNA matches it firmly. Rows give clone size only sometimes, using once, few, many, or a class for an expanded clone.

v_call: TRBV29-1
j_call: TRBJ1-5
d_call: NA
clone_size: many
cdr3_nt: TGCAGCGTTGAACAGGGTCTTAATCAGCCCCAGCATTTT
cdr3_aa: CSVEQGLNQPQHF

v_call: TRBV27
j_call: TRBJ1-2
d_call: TRBD1
clone_size: many
cdr3_nt: TGTGCCAGCAGTTCAGGGGGCGGTAACTATGGCTACACCTTC
cdr3_aa: CASSSGGGNYGYTF

v_call: TRBV20-1
j_call: TRBJ1-5
d_call: TRBD1
clone_size: NA
cdr3_nt: TGCAGTGCTCTCGTGGAGGGGGCAATTGGCAATCAGCCCCAGCATTTT
cdr3_aa: CSALVEGAIGNQPQHF

v_call: TRBV29-1
j_call: TRBJ1-1
d_call: NA
clone_size: many
cdr3_nt: TGCAGCGTAGTAGGGAACACTGAAGCTTTCTTT
cdr3_aa: CSVVGNTEAFF

v_call: TRBV2
j_call: TRBJ1-1
d_call: TRBD1
clone_size: NA
cdr3_nt: TGTGCCAGCAAGACAGACAGGGGAACTGAAGCTTTCTTT
cdr3_aa: CASKTDRGTEAFF

v_call: TRBV5-1
j_call: TRBJ2-7
d_call: TRBD2
clone_size: NA
cdr3_nt: TGCGCCAGCAGCCCGGGACGGACTAGCGGGGGTATCTACGAGCAGTACTTC
cdr3_aa: CASSPGRTSGGIYEQYF

v_call: TRBV4-1
j_call: TRBJ2-1
d_call: NA
clone_size: NA
cdr3_nt: TGCGCCAGCAGCCGGCTTGGGGCGTCCTACAATGAGCAGTTCTTC
cdr3_aa: CASSRLGASYNEQFF

v_call: TRBV3-1
j_call: TRBJ2-7
d_call: NA
clone_size: NA
cdr3_nt: TGTGCCAGCAGCCCCTCGCCGGGCCCAGGCGAGCAGTACTTC
cdr3_aa: CASSPSPGPGEQYF

v_call: TRBV9
j_call: TRBJ2-1
d_call: NA
clone_size: many
cdr3_nt: TGTGCCAGCAGCGTAGGGGATCTGGGGATCTACAATGAGCAGTTCTTC
cdr3_aa: CASSVGDLGIYNEQFF

v_call: TRBV7-9
j_call: TRBJ2-1
d_call: NA
clone_size: few
cdr3_nt: TGTGCCAGCACCCCGGACAGTTACAATGAGCAGTTCTTC
cdr3_aa: CASTPDSYNEQFF

v_call: TRBV20-1
j_call: TRBJ2-2
d_call: NA
clone_size: NA
cdr3_nt: TGCAGTGCTAGAAGGGACGCCTCGAACACCGGGGAGCTGTTTTTT
cdr3_aa: CSARRDASNTGELFF

v_call: TRBV7-2
j_call: TRBJ2-1
d_call: NA
clone_size: NA
cdr3_nt: TGTGCCAGCAGTTACGACTACCTCAATGAGCAGTTCTTC
cdr3_aa: CASSYDYLNEQFF

v_call: TRBV28
j_call: TRBJ2-3
d_call: TRBD2
clone_size: NA
cdr3_nt: TGTGCCTCCCACGGGACTAGCGGGAGAGGGGGGCTAGATACGCAGTATTTT
cdr3_aa: CASHGTSGRGGLDTQYF

v_call: TRBV7-2
j_call: TRBJ2-5
d_call: TRBD2
clone_size: many
cdr3_nt: TGTGCCAGCAGCTTAGCGGCTAGCGGGGGCCAAGAGACCCAGTACTTC
cdr3_aa: CASSLAASGGQETQYF

v_call: TRBV4-1
j_call: TRBJ1-1
d_call: NA
clone_size: few
cdr3_nt: TGCGCCAGCAGCCAAGATGCGGTAGGCGGAGCTTTCTTT
cdr3_aa: CASSQDAVGGAFF

v_call: TRBV6-2/TRBV6-3
j_call: TRBJ2-5
d_call: NA
clone_size: NA
cdr3_nt: TGTGCCAGCAGTCCGGGACTCCATGAGACCCAGTACTTC
cdr3_aa: CASSPGLHETQYF

v_call: TRBV20-1
j_call: TRBJ1-2
d_call: NA
clone_size: many
cdr3_nt: TGCAGTGCTAGAGATGTCTATGGCTACACCTTC
cdr3_aa: CSARDVYGYTF

v_call: TRBV20-1
j_call: TRBJ2-3
d_call: NA
clone_size: NA
cdr3_nt: TGCAGTGCCTTTAGGTTTATGGACCCGCTATCTAGGGATACGCAGTATTTT
cdr3_aa: CSAFRFMDPLSRDTQYF

v_call: TRBV7-9
j_call: TRBJ2-3
d_call: NA
clone_size: few
cdr3_nt: TGTGCCAGCAGCCGAAGGGAGGTAGATACGCAGTATTTT
cdr3_aa: CASSRREVDTQYF

v_call: TRBV12-3/TRBV12-4
j_call: TRBJ2-7
d_call: NA
clone_size: many
cdr3_nt: TGTGCCAGCAGTCCCCACGAGGGGTACTACGAGCAGTACTTC
cdr3_aa: CASSPHEGYYEQYF

v_call: TRBV7-2
j_call: TRBJ2-3
d_call: NA
clone_size: many
cdr3_nt: TGTGCCAGCAAGTTTGGCACAGATACGCAGTATTTT
cdr3_aa: CASKFGTDTQYF

v_call: TRBV4-3
j_call: TRBJ1-2
d_call: TRBD1
clone_size: few
cdr3_nt: TGCGCCAGCAGCCTGTCCCGGGACAGGGCGGACTATGGCTACACCTTC
cdr3_aa: CASSLSRDRADYGYTF

v_call: TRBV7-9
j_call: TRBJ2-7
d_call: TRBD2
clone_size: many
cdr3_nt: TGTGCCAGCAGCCCCGGGGGGTTATACGAGCAGTACTTC
cdr3_aa: CASSPGGLYEQYF

v_call: TRBV2
j_call: TRBJ2-3
d_call: TRBD2
clone_size: many
cdr3_nt: TGTGCCAGCAGCGCCCGGACTAGCGGGGGCACAGATACGCAGTATTTT
cdr3_aa: CASSARTSGGTDTQYF

v_call: TRBV6-2/TRBV6-3
j_call: TRBJ2-1
d_call: TRBD2
clone_size: NA
cdr3_nt: TGTGCCAGCAGTTCCGGGACTAGCGGGCCCCGGGAGCAGTTCTTC
cdr3_aa: CASSSGTSGPREQFF

v_call: TRBV7-6
j_call: TRBJ2-7
d_call: TRBD1
clone_size: NA
cdr3_nt: TGTGCCAGCAGCTTAGAAGGGACAGGGGGCCACGAGCAGTACTTC
cdr3_aa: CASSLEGTGGHEQYF

v_call: TRBV10-3
j_call: TRBJ1-1
d_call: NA
clone_size: many
cdr3_nt: TGTGCCATCAGTACTCAGGGGACTGAAGCTTTCTTT
cdr3_aa: CAISTQGTEAFF

v_call: TRBV4-1
j_call: TRBJ1-4
d_call: NA
clone_size: few
cdr3_nt: TGCGCCAGCAGCCAAGATCAAGGGTTCGGGGAAAAACTGTTTTTT
cdr3_aa: CASSQDQGFGEKLFF

v_call: TRBV29-1
j_call: TRBJ2-7
d_call: TRBD2
clone_size: few
cdr3_nt: TGCAGCGTCTTAGGACTAGCAGGAGATACCTACGAGCAGTACTTC
cdr3_aa: CSVLGLAGDTYEQYF

v_call: TRBV5-4
j_call: TRBJ1-5
d_call: NA
clone_size: many
cdr3_nt: TGTGCCAGCAGCTTGGTACCAGGCCAGCCCCAGCATTTT
cdr3_aa: CASSLVPGQPQHF

v_call: TRBV28
j_call: TRBJ2-7
d_call: NA
clone_size: few
cdr3_nt: TGTGCCAGCAGTTTGTTACAGGTAACCGAGCAGTACTTC
cdr3_aa: CASSLLQVTEQYF

v_call: TRBV18
j_call: TRBJ2-3
d_call: NA
clone_size: many
cdr3_nt: TGTGCCAGCTCACCTCGGGCAGCTAGCACAGATACGCAGTATTTT
cdr3_aa: CASSPRAASTDTQYF

v_call: TRBV4-3
j_call: TRBJ2-3
d_call: NA
clone_size: many
cdr3_nt: TGCGCCAGCAGCCAAGGGACTTCTTATACGCAGTATTTT
cdr3_aa: CASSQGTSYTQYF

v_call: TRBV12-3/TRBV12-4
j_call: TRBJ2-2
d_call: NA
clone_size: many
cdr3_nt: TGTGCCAGCAGTTTCCTCGGGACGACCGGGGAGCTGTTTTTT
cdr3_aa: CASSFLGTTGELFF

v_call: TRBV7-9
j_call: TRBJ2-2
d_call: NA
clone_size: NA
cdr3_nt: TGTGCCAGCAGCTTGAAGAGCTCCGGGGAGCTGTTTTTT
cdr3_aa: CASSLKSSGELFF

v_call: TRBV6-5
j_call: TRBJ2-1
d_call: TRBD2
clone_size: NA
cdr3_nt: TGTGCCAGCAGTTCCTTAGGGCTAGCGGAGCACAATGAGCAGTTATTC
cdr3_aa: CASSSLGLAEHNEQLF

v_call: TRBV28
j_call: TRBJ2-1
d_call: NA
clone_size: many
cdr3_nt: TGTGCCAGCAGTTCGACCCCATCCTACAATGAGCAGTTCTTC
cdr3_aa: CASSSTPSYNEQFF

v_call: TRBV7-9
j_call: TRBJ1-4
d_call: NA
clone_size: NA
cdr3_nt: TGTGCCAGCAGCGAAGGCAGGCCAAATGAAAAACTGTTTTTT
cdr3_aa: CASSEGRPNEKLFF

v_call: TRBV25-1
j_call: TRBJ1-1
d_call: TRBD1
clone_size: NA
cdr3_nt: TGTGCCAGCAGTGCCTCCCTTCAGGGGGGCACTGAAGCTTTCTTT
cdr3_aa: CASSASLQGGTEAFF

v_call: TRBV20-1
j_call: TRBJ2-2
d_call: NA
clone_size: many
cdr3_nt: TGCAGTGCTAGAGAGAACACCGGGGAGCTGTTTTTT
cdr3_aa: CSARENTGELFF

v_call: TRBV10-3
j_call: TRBJ2-3
d_call: TRBD2
clone_size: few
cdr3_nt: TGTGCCGCCTCCCCGGGGGGAGATACGCAGTATTTT
cdr3_aa: CAASPGGDTQYF

v_call: TRBV28
j_call: TRBJ2-6
d_call: NA
clone_size: many
cdr3_nt: TGTGCCAGCGGGACATGGTTGATCAGCTCTGGGGCCAACGTCCTGACTTTC
cdr3_aa: CASGTWLISSGANVLTF

v_call: TRBV6-5
j_call: TRBJ1-5
d_call: NA
clone_size: NA
cdr3_nt: TGTGCCAGCAGTTACTCGAACGGCAATCAGCCCCAGCATTTT
cdr3_aa: CASSYSNGNQPQHF

v_call: TRBV9
j_call: TRBJ2-1
d_call: NA
clone_size: NA
cdr3_nt: TGTGCCAGCAGCGTAGGAGCGGCCTACTACAATGAGCAGTTCTTC
cdr3_aa: CASSVGAAYYNEQFF

v_call: TRBV11-2
j_call: TRBJ1-1
d_call: NA
clone_size: NA
cdr3_nt: TGTGCCAGCAGCTTAGAAGGGCAGCCGAACACTGAAGCTTTCTTT
cdr3_aa: CASSLEGQPNTEAFF

v_call: TRBV29-1
j_call: TRBJ1-2
d_call: NA
clone_size: few
cdr3_nt: TGCAGCGTTGAAGAAACCCGGGGGAATGGCTACACCTTC
cdr3_aa: CSVEETRGNGYTF

v_call: TRBV6-1
j_call: TRBJ2-1
d_call: NA
clone_size: NA
cdr3_nt: TGTGCCAGCACCCTGGGTGGGGGCTCCTACAATGAGCAGTTCTTC
cdr3_aa: CASTLGGGSYNEQFF

v_call: TRBV6-2/TRBV6-3
j_call: TRBJ2-5
d_call: TRBD2
clone_size: few
cdr3_nt: TGTGCCAGCAGTTACCCTAGCGGGGGCCTCCGAGAGACCCAGTACTTC
cdr3_aa: CASSYPSGGLRETQYF

v_call: TRBV2
j_call: TRBJ1-5
d_call: NA
clone_size: many
cdr3_nt: TGTGCCAGCAGTGATCCCGGGATCAATCAGCCCCAGCATTTT
cdr3_aa: CASSDPGINQPQHF

v_call: TRBV28
j_call: TRBJ2-5
d_call: TRBD2
clone_size: many
cdr3_nt: TGTGCCAGCAGTTCCCGGACTAGCGGGAGGAAGACCCAGTACTTC
cdr3_aa: CASSSRTSGRKTQYF

v_call: TRBV6-5
j_call: TRBJ1-3
d_call: NA
clone_size: few
cdr3_nt: TGTGCCAGCAGTTCTACCGGGACACCGGGAAACACCATATATTTT
cdr3_aa: CASSSTGTPGNTIYF

v_call: TRBV5-1
j_call: TRBJ2-3
d_call: TRBD2
clone_size: few
cdr3_nt: TGCGCCAGCAGTAGCGGGGTTGGAGATACGCAGTATTTT
cdr3_aa: CASSSGVGDTQYF

v_call: TRBV7-9
j_call: TRBJ1-1
d_call: NA
clone_size: NA
cdr3_nt: TGTGCCAGCAGCTGGGGCAGTTTGAACACTGAAGCTTTCTTT
cdr3_aa: CASSWGSLNTEAFF